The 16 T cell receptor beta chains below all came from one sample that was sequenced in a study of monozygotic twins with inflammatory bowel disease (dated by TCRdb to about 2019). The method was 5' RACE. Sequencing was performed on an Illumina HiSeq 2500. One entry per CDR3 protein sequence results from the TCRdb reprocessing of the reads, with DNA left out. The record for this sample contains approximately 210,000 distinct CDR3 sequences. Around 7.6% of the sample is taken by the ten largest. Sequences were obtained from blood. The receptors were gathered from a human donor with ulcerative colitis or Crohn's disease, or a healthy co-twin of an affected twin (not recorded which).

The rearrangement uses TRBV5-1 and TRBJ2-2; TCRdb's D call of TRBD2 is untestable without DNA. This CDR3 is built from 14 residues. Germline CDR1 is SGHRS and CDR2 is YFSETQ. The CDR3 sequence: CASRTSGETGELFF.

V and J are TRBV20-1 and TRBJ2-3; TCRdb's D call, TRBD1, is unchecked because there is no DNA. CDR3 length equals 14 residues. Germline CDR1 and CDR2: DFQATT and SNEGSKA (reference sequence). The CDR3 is CSAKGRGGPDTQYF.

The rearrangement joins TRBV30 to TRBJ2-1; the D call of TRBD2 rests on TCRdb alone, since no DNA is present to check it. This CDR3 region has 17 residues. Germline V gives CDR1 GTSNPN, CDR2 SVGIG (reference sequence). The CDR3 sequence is CAFLLAGGSSSYNEQFF.

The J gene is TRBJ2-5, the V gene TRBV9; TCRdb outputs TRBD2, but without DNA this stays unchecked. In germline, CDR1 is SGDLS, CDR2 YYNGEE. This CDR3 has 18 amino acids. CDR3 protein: CASSGPPMLAGIQETQYF.

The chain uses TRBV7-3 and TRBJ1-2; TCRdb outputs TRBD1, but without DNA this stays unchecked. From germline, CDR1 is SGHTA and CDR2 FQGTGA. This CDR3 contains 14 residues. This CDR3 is CASSLGHSGDGYTF.

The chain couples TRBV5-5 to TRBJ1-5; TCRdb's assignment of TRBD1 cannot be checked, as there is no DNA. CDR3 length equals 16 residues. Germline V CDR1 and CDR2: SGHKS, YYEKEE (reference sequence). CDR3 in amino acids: CASSLEGAGGNQPQHF.

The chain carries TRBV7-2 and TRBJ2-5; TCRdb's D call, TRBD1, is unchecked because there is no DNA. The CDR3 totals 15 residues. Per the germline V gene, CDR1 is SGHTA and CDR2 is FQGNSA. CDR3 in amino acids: CASRRDRVTQETQYF.

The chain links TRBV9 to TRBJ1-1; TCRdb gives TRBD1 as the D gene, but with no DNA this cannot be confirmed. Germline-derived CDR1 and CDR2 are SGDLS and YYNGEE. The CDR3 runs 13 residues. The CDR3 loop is CASSATGHTEAFF.

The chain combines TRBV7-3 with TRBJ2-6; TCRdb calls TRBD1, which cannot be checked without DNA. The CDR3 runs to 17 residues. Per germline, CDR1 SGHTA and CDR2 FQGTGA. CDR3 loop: CASSPLGLSSGANVLTF.

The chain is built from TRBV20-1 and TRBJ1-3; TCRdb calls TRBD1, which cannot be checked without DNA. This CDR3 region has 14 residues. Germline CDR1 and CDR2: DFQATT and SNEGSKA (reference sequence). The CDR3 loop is CSARDPRGENTIYF.

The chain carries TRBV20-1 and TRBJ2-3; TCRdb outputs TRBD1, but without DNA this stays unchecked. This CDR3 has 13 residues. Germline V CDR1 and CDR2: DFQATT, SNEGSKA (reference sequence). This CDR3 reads CSARDQGTDTQYF.

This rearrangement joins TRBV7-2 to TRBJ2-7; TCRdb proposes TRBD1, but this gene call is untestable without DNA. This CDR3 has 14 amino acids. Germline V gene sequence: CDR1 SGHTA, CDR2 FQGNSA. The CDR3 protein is CASSWRDNPYEQYF.

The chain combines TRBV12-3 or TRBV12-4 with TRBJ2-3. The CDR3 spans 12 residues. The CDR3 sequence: CASSSESDTQYF.

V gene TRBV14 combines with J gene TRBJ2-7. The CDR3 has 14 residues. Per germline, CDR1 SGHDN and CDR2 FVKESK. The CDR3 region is CASSQDSGPYEQYF.

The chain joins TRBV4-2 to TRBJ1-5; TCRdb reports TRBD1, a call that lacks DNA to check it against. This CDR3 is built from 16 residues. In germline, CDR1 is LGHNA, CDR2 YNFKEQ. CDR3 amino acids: CASSQDGGFSNQPQHF.

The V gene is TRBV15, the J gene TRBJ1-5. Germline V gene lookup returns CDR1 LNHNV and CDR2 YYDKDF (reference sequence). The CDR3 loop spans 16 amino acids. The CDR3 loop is CATRDRLGYSNQPQHF. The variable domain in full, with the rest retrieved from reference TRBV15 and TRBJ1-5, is DAMVIQNPRYQVTQFGKPVTLSCSQTLNHNVMYWYQQKSSQAPKLLFHYYDKDFNNEADTPDNFQSRRPNTSFCFLDIRSPGLGDTAMYLCATRDRLGYSNQPQHFGDGTRLSIL.